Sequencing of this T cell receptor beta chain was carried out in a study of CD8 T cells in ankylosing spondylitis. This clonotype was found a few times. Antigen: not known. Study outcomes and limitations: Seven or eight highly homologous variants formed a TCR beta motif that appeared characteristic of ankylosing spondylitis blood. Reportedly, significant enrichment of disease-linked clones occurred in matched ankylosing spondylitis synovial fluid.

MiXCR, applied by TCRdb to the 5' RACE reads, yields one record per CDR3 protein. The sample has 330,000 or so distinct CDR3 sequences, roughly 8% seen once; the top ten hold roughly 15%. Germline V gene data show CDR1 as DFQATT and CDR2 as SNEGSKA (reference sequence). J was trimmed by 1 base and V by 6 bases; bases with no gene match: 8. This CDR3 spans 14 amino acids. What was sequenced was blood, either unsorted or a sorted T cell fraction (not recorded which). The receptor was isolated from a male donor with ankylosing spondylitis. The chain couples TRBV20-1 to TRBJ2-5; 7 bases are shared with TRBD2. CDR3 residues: CSASTLATQETQYF. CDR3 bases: TGCAGTGCCTCTACACTAGCGACCCAAGAGACCCAGTACTTC.